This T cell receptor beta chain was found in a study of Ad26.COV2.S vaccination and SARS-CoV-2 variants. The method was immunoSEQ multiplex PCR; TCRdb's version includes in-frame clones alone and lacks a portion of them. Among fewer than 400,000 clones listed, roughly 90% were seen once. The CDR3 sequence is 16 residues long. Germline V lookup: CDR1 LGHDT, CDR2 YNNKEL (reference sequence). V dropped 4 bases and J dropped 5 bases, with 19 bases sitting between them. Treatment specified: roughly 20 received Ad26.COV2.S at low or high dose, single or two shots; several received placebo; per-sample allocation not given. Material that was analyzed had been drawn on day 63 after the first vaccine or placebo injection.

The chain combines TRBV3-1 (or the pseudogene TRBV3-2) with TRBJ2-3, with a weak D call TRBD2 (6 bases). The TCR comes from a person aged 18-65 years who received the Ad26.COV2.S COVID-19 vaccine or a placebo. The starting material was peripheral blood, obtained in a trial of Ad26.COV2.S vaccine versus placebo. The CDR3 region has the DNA TGTGCCAGCAGCCCCCTTAGCGGATTGAACCTAGATACGCAGTATTTT. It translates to CASSPLSGLNLDTQYF.